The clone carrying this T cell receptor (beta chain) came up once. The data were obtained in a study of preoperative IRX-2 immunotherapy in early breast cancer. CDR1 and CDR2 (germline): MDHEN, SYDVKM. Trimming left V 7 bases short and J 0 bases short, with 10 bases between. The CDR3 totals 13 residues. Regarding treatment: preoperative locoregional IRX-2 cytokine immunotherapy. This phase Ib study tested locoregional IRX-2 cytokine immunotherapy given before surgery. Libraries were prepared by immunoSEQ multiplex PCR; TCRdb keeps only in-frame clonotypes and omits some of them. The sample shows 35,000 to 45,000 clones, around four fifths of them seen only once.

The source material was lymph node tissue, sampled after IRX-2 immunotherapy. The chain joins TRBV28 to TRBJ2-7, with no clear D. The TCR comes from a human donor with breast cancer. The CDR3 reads CASNPVDSYEQYF. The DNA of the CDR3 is TGTGCCAGCAACCCAGTAGACTCCTACGAGCAGTACTTC.